Following are 29 T cell receptor beta chains from one sample sequenced in a study of shared clonotypes between healthy human individuals (dated by TCRdb to about 2020). Library preparation used the immunoSEQ multiplex PCR assay. TCRdb obtained this table from immuneACCESS and retained in-frame rearrangements with V and J assigned. These tables miss some clones; where compared with another copy, unresolved V genes account for less than half of the shortfall, and the remainder is unexplained. For this sample the table gives hundreds of thousands of clones, of which about 70% were detected only once. 8% to 13% of the sample is taken by the ten largest. The sample comprised memory CD4+ T cells sorted from blood. The cell subset or site label of this sample denotes: CD45RA-negative fraction. Receptors were obtained from a young man in good health.

This sequence joins TRBV5-1 and TRBJ2-3; no clear D. V was clipped by 4 bases and J by 0 bases, with 9 bases between them. CDR3 length: 14 residues. Germline V gene data show CDR1 as SGHRS and CDR2 as YFSETQ. CDR3 amino acids: CASSLSTSTDTQYF. CDR3 coding DNA: TGCGCCAGCAGCCTCTCTACTAGCACAGATACGCAGTATTTT.

The chain joins TRBV27 to TRBJ2-3; maybe TRBD2 (6 bases). The germline gives CDR1 MNHEY, CDR2 SMNVEV (reference sequence). V dropped 5 bases and J dropped 1 base, with 16 bases sitting between them. There are 16 residues in the CDR3. The CDR3 reads CASSTRLDSGTDTQYF. For the CDR3, the DNA is TGTGCCAGCAGTACCCGACTAGATTCTGGCACAGATACGCAGTATTTT.

The chain carries TRBV10-3 and TRBJ1-2; D gene unclear. Germline CDR1 and CDR2: ENHRY and SYGVKD. CDR3 length: 14 amino acids. V gave up 6 bases and J gave up 4 bases, with 15 bases separating them. CDR3 protein: CAISRPFGVYGYTF. The DNA of the CDR3 is TGTGCCATCAGCCGCCCTTTTGGAGTCTATGGCTACACCTTC.

The chain links TRBV29-1 to TRBJ1-2; a possible D gene is TRBD1 (6 bases). The germline V gene has CDR1 SQVTM and CDR2 ANQGSEA. The V and J ends lost 4 bases and 6 bases respectively, with 9 bases between them. The length of the CDR3 is 11 residues. In nucleotides, the CDR3 is TGCAGCGTTGGAAAGGGGGATGGCTACACCTTC. It translates to CSVGKGDGYTF.

The V and J genes are TRBV30 and TRBJ1-5, with 8 nucleotides matching TRBD1. The V gene's germline CDR1 is GTSNPN and CDR2 SVGIG (reference sequence). Trimming cost V 2 bases and J 0 bases; bases outside gene matches: 9. The CDR3 has 17 amino acids. CDR3: CAWSSGTGLNSNQPQHF. The CDR3 DNA sequence: TGTGCCTGGAGTTCCGGGACAGGACTCAATAGCAATCAGCCCCAGCATTTT.

The V gene is TRBV5-5, the J gene TRBJ2-7; TRBD1 matches at 7 bases. Germline V gene lookup returns CDR1 SGHKS and CDR2 YYEKEE (reference sequence). V lost 3 bases, J lost 5 bases, and 8 bases stayed unmatched. The length of the CDR3 is 14 residues. The CDR3 sequence is CASSSNLQGHEQYF. The CDR3 bases are TGTGCCAGCAGCTCCAACTTACAGGGGCACGAGCAGTACTTC.

The chain uses TRBV28 and TRBJ2-7, with D possibly being TRBD1 (5 bases). Per germline, CDR1 MDHEN and CDR2 SYDVKM. The CDR3 spans 14 residues. The germline V and J ends were trimmed by 5 bases and 5 bases, with 16 bases remaining between them. The CDR3 loop is CASSPTGSRNEQYF. CDR3 sequence (DNA): TGTGCCAGCAGTCCAACAGGTTCACGGAACGAGCAGTACTTC.

The gene calls are TRBV19 and TRBJ1-2; D is unresolved. Germline-derived CDR1 and CDR2 are LNHDA and SQIVND (reference sequence). V shed 3 bases and J shed 7 bases, with 9 bases lying between them. This CDR3 is built from 12 residues. For the CDR3, the DNA is TGTGCCAGTAGTATCCCAGCAGGTGGCTACACCTTC. Its protein is CASSIPAGGYTF.

The chain links TRBV11-2 to TRBJ2-2, with a weak D call TRBD1 (6 bases). CDR1 and CDR2 from the germline V gene are SGHAT and FQNNGV. The CDR3 covers 13 residues. V was shortened by 5 bases and J by 5 bases, with 9 bases between the two germline ends. CDR3 loop: CASSPTGTGELFF. The CDR3 region has the DNA TGTGCCAGCAGCCCCACAGGGACCGGGGAGCTGTTTTTT.

The sample holds one count of this clone. The chain is built from TRBV18 and TRBJ1-1, with D unclear. V was trimmed by 3 bases and J by 5 bases, leaving 10 bases between them. From germline, CDR1 is KGHSH and CDR2 LQKENI. The CDR3 contains 13 residues. The CDR3, as DNA: TGTGCCAGCTCACCGGCAGTTCGGACTGAAGCTTTCTTT. This sequence encodes CASSPAVRTEAFF.

The J gene is TRBJ2-1, the V gene TRBV2; 7 bases fit TRBD2. The ends lost 5 bases at V and 4 bases at J; junction bases unmatched: 5. Germline V gene sequence: CDR1 SNHLY, CDR2 FYNNEI. This CDR3 is built from 14 residues. CDR3 nucleotides: TGTGCCAGCAGTCTGGCGGGAGTATACAATGAGCAGTTCTTC. This codes for CASSLAGVYNEQFF.

A single count supports this clone. The chain is built from TRBV7-8 and TRBJ2-3, with 11 bases that match TRBD2. This CDR3 is built from 17 residues. V lost 6 bases to trimming and J lost 1 base; unmatched junction nucleotides: 9. CDR1 is SGHVS and CDR2 is FQNEAQ in the germline V gene. CDR3 DNA: TGTGCCAGCAGTACCTCCGGACTAGCGGGCCGCACAGATACGCAGTATTTT. As protein: CASSTSGLAGRTDTQYF.

The genes are TRBV15 and TRBJ2-2; D remains ambiguous. V gave up 0 bases and J gave up 4 bases, with 6 bases separating them. The CDR3 has 14 residues. Germline CDR1 is LNHNV and CDR2 is YYDKDF (reference sequence). CDR3 DNA: TGTGCCACCAGCAGAGATTTTGCCACCGGGGAGCTGTTTTTT. Translation: CATSRDFATGELFF.

This chain uses TRBV15 with TRBJ2-1; the D is unclear. V lost 1 base, J lost 7 bases, and 14 bases lay in between. Germline lookup yields CDR1 LNHNV and CDR2 YYDKDF (reference sequence). This CDR3 comprises 15 residues. The CDR3: CATSRGPLQFNEQFF. In DNA form, the CDR3 reads TGTGCCACCAGCAGAGGCCCCCTGCAGTTTAATGAGCAGTTCTTC.

CDR3 in amino acids: CSARPPGQQYF. In DNA, the CDR3 is TGCAGTGCTAGACCACCGGGACAACAGTACTTC. The V gene is TRBV20-1, the J gene TRBJ2-7; TRBD1 is a possible D gene (6 bases). Between the trimmed V and J ends, which lost 2 bases and 10 bases, there was a span of 12 bases. Per germline, CDR1 DFQATT and CDR2 SNEGSKA (reference sequence). The CDR3 runs to 11 residues.

This clone appeared once. The gene calls are TRBV6-1 and TRBJ2-5, with D tentatively TRBD2 (5 bases). This CDR3 spans 13 amino acids. V was clipped by 11 bases and J by 5 bases, with 18 bases between them. Germline V gene data show CDR1 as MNHNS and CDR2 as SASEGT. CDR3 sequence: CAGSFGIMETQYF. The CDR3 DNA reads TGTGCCGGTTCCTTCGGGATTATGGAGACCCAGTACTTC.

The gene calls are TRBV2 and TRBJ2-3; D gene ambiguous. Germline V CDR1 and CDR2: SNHLY, FYNNEI. This CDR3 has 15 residues. Trimming pared 6 bases from V and 0 bases from J, leaving 13 bases between. The CDR3 DNA follows: TGTGCCAGCAGCGGCTCGGCCTCTAGCACAGATACGCAGTATTTT. It specifies CASSGSASSTDTQYF.

A remark on this clone: A far bigger clonotype differs at one base, so this is likely a read error. Other DNA sequences within the sample encode an identical CDR3. V usage is TRBV13 and J usage is TRBJ1-2; D gene ambiguous. CDR3 size: 14 residues. Germline CDR1 and CDR2: PRHDT and FYEKMQ (reference sequence). The CDR3 loop is CASRPFGPAYGYTF. CDR3 in DNA: TGCGCCAGCAGGCCTTTCGGGCCCGCCTATGGCTACACCTTC.

The V call is TRBV6-1, the J call TRBJ2-5; no clear D gene. CDR1 is MNHNS and CDR2 is SASEGT in the germline V gene. V dropped 3 bases and J dropped 5 bases, with 7 bases sitting between them. The CDR3 is made up of 12 amino acids. The CDR3 reads CASSDYGETQYF. For the CDR3, the DNA is TGTGCCAGCAGTGACTACGGTGAGACCCAGTACTTC.

The CDR3 DNA is TGCAGCGTTGATGGGACAGGGGCTTACAATGAGCAGTTCTTC. Translating gives CSVDGTGAYNEQFF. The chain is built from TRBV29-1 and TRBJ2-1, with TRBD1 matching 10 bases. The CDR3 has 14 amino acids. CDR1 and CDR2 (germline): SQVTM, ANQGSEA. V was pared by 3 bases and J by 4 bases, with 3 bases of the junction left unmatched.

The V and J genes are TRBV6-1 and TRBJ2-1; D call uncertain. Germline V gives CDR1 MNHNS, CDR2 SASEGT. V was shortened by 2 bases and J by 8 bases, with 4 bases between the two germline ends. The CDR3 runs to 11 residues. CDR3 sequence: CASSELYEQFF. CDR3 nucleotides: TGTGCCAGCAGTGAACTGTATGAGCAGTTCTTC.

The chain uses TRBV27 and TRBJ2-7; TRBD1 aligns across 8 bases. From germline, CDR1 is MNHEY and CDR2 SMNVEV (reference sequence). V lost 5 bases, J lost 4 bases, and 10 bases stayed unmatched. This CDR3 has 15 amino acids. CDR3 nucleotides: TGTGCCAGCAGTGGAGGACAGGGTATTACTTACGAGCAGTACTTC. This sequence encodes CASSGGQGITYEQYF.

Ten or more counts support this clone. This sequence joins TRBV10-1 and TRBJ2-1; no clear D gene. From germline, CDR1 is WNHNN and CDR2 SYGVQD (reference sequence). The CDR3 extends over 14 amino acids. V was pared by 2 bases and J by 10 bases, with 15 bases between. The CDR3 sequence: CASSERRLALEQFF. In DNA, the CDR3 is TGCGCCAGCAGTGAGAGGAGATTAGCCTTAGAGCAGTTCTTC.

The V gene is TRBV5-1, the J gene TRBJ1-2, with D possibly TRBD1 on 6 matching bases. V lost 0 bases and J 5 bases, leaving 11 bases between the germline ends. Looked up from germline, CDR1 is SGHRS and CDR2 is YFSETQ. The CDR3 spans 14 residues. The CDR3 spells CASSLAGQSYGYTF. The CDR3, as DNA: TGCGCCAGCAGCTTGGCCGGACAGAGTTATGGCTACACCTTC.

The chain couples TRBV5-1 to TRBJ2-2; 7 nucleotides align to TRBD2. CDR1 is SGHRS and CDR2 is YFSETQ in the germline V gene. This CDR3 has 16 amino acids. V lost 0 bases to trimming and J lost 3 bases; unmatched junction nucleotides: 5. CDR3 sequence reads: CASSLAPTSDTGELFF. CDR3 bases: TGCGCCAGCAGCTTGGCCCCTACTAGCGACACCGGGGAGCTGTTTTTT.

The V call is TRBV29-1, the J call TRBJ2-3; D remains unclear. The CDR3 contains 11 residues. Between the trimmed V and J ends, which lost 5 bases and 4 bases, there was a span of 7 bases. Germline CDR1 reads SQVTM; CDR2 reads ANQGSEA. The CDR3 DNA follows: TGCAGCGTTCAAGTGGCAGATACGCAGTATTTT. This translates into CSVQVADTQYF.

The rearrangement joins TRBV6-6 to TRBJ2-1; possibly TRBD2 for D (7 bases). This CDR3 is 16 amino acids long. The V and J ends lost 6 bases and 1 base respectively, with 16 bases between them. Germline loops: CDR1 MNHNY, CDR2 SVGAGI (reference sequence). The CDR3 region has the DNA TGTGCCAGCAGACCCCTGGGGGGGGCGTCCTACAATGAGCAGTTCTTC. Encoded protein: CASRPLGGASYNEQFF.

J is TRBJ2-1 and V is TRBV11-2, with D maybe TRBD1 (6 bases). The CDR3 extends over 17 amino acids. Trimming removed 5 bases at V and 1 base at J, with 18 bases between. Germline values: CDR1 SGHAT, CDR2 FQNNGV. The CDR3 bases are TGTGCCAGCAGCCCCCAACAGGGTCTGAAGTCCTACAATGAGCAGTTCTTC. Protein product: CASSPQQGLKSYNEQFF.

The chain joins TRBV11-2 to TRBJ2-3; D unclear. Per the germline V gene, CDR1 is SGHAT and CDR2 is FQNNGV. There are 14 residues in the CDR3. V shed 1 base and J shed 0 bases, with 5 bases lying between them. CDR3 sequence: CASSLGASTDTQYF. The DNA for the CDR3 is TGTGCCAGCAGCTTAGGGGCGAGCACAGATACGCAGTATTTT.